These 17 T cell receptor beta chains originate from one sample sequenced in a study of T cell responses to AZD1222 COVID-19 vaccine. Measured with immunoSEQ multiplex PCR; TCRdb has only the in-frame clones, and not every one. This table has 150,000 or so clones, 92% appearing once. Specimen: peripheral blood, collected on day 0 of AZD1222 vaccination. The source of these receptors is an adult in good health.

Only one count was recorded for this clone. This chain connects TRBV4-1 to TRBJ2-7; D perhaps matches TRBD2 (5 bases). There are 15 residues in the CDR3. The germline gives CDR1 MGHRA, CDR2 YSYEKL. Trimming cost V 0 bases and J 2 bases, with 11 bases left between them. The CDR3 protein is CASSQEASGAYEQYF. The CDR3 nucleotides are TGCGCCAGCAGCCAAGAGGCCAGCGGCGCCTACGAGCAGTACTTC.

In its sample, this clone was seen once. The chain links TRBV7-9 to TRBJ1-4, with D hard to call. The CDR3 length is 15 residues. Per germline, CDR1 SEHNR and CDR2 FQNEAQ (reference sequence). V was shortened by 5 bases and J by 0 bases, with 10 bases between the two germline ends. The CDR3 DNA sequence: TGTGCCAGCAGCCCATACTGGGCAACTAATGAAAAACTGTTTTTT. Translated: CASSPYWATNEKLFF.

J is TRBJ2-7 and V is TRBV25-1, with a possible D match to TRBD1 (6 bases). CDR3 length: 13 amino acids. The germline V gene encodes CDR1 MGHDK and CDR2 SYGVNS. Deletions cut 4 bases from V and 5 bases from J, with 12 bases between. CDR3 nucleotide sequence: TGTGCCAGCAGTGCAGGGGCTAGGGACGAGCAGTACTTC. Translating gives CASSAGARDEQYF.

The chain couples TRBV7-9 to TRBJ2-6; TRBD2 is a possible D gene (5 bases). The CDR3 is made up of 14 amino acids. Germline CDR1 and CDR2: SEHNR and FQNEAQ (reference sequence). Trimming left V 7 bases short and J 1 base short, with 8 bases between. The CDR3 loop reads CASTPGSGANVLTF. The CDR3 coding sequence is TGTGCCAGCACCCCGGGATCTGGGGCCAACGTCCTGACTTTC.

The chain's CDR3 is CASSPQEVGDTQYF. The CDR3 DNA follows: TGTGCCAGCAGCCCCCAGGAAGTAGGGGATACGCAGTATTTT. This rearrangement joins TRBV4-2 to TRBJ2-3; no clear D. V was shortened by 4 bases and J by 6 bases, with 14 bases between the two germline ends. CDR1 is LGHNA and CDR2 is YNFKEQ in the germline V gene. This CDR3 spans 14 amino acids.

The rearrangement uses TRBV23-1 and TRBJ1-2; D might be TRBD1 (6 bases). TRBV23-1 is an open reading frame whose function is uncertain. The CDR3 has 15 residues. Trimming shortened V by 6 bases and J by 4 bases, and 18 bases separated the two germline ends. CDR3 amino acids: CASRRVTGTPYGYTF. For the CDR3, the DNA is TGCGCCAGCAGACGGGTTACAGGGACTCCCTATGGCTACACCTTC.

V and J are TRBV24-1 and TRBJ2-3; D gene unclear. Germline V gene lookup returns CDR1 KGHDR and CDR2 SFDVKD. The CDR3 totals 12 residues. Trimming pared 7 bases from V and 1 base from J, leaving 5 bases between. CDR3 loop: CATSSGTDTQYF. CDR3 DNA sequence: TGTGCCACCAGCAGCGGCACAGATACGCAGTATTTT.

The CDR3 bases are TGTGCCAGCAGTTCCGGGAGTCGGGGTAATGAAAAACTGTTTTTT. This gives the protein CASSSGSRGNEKLFF. V and J are TRBV28 and TRBJ1-4; no clear D gene. The CDR3 loop spans 15 amino acids. The V gene's germline CDR1 is MDHEN and CDR2 SYDVKM. Trimming pared 4 bases from V and 4 bases from J, leaving 13 bases between.

This clone was detected only once. The V and J genes are TRBV6-1 and TRBJ1-4, with TRBD1 identical over 9 bases. In germline, CDR1 is MNHNS, CDR2 SASEGT. The CDR3 totals 17 residues. J was trimmed by 0 bases and V by 2 bases; bases with no gene match: 4. The CDR3 coding sequence is TGTGCCAGCAGTGAACGGTGGACAGGGGCAACTAATGAAAAACTGTTTTTT. Its translation is CASSERWTGATNEKLFF.

In regard to this clone: The junction departs from the called germline gene at one end, perhaps through a read error. The chain joins TRBV7-7 to TRBJ2-2, with D hard to call. Germline loops: CDR1 SSHAT, CDR2 FNYEAQ (reference sequence). The CDR3 sequence is 13 residues long. This CDR3 is CASSLEAPGELFF. CDR3 nucleotide sequence: TGTGCTAGCAGCTTAGAGGCCCCCGGGGAGCTGTTTTTT. The complete variable domain, with remaining parts taken from reference TRBV7-7 and TRBJ2-2, reads GAGVSQSPRYKVTKRGQDVTLRCDPISSHATLYWYQQALGQGPEFLTYFNYEAQPDKSGLPSDRFSAERPEGSISTLTIQRTEQRDSAMYRCASSLEAPGELFFGEGSRLTVL.

The rearrangement joins TRBV18 to TRBJ1-1, with D perhaps TRBD1 (5 bases). Germline V gene lookup returns CDR1 KGHSH and CDR2 LQKENI. CDR3 length: 16 residues. With 4 bases removed from V and 0 bases from J, the gap between germline ends came to 15 bases. The CDR3 here is CASSLLEGTVNTEAFF. CDR3 nucleotides: TGTGCCAGCTCACTCCTAGAAGGGACTGTGAACACTGAAGCTTTCTTT.

The V and J genes are TRBV20-1 and TRBJ1-4; D might be TRBD1 (6 bases). CDR3 length: 14 amino acids. In germline, CDR1 is DFQATT, CDR2 SNEGSKA (reference sequence). V dropped 3 bases and J dropped 7 bases, with 15 bases sitting between them. CDR3 nucleotides: TGCAGTGCTAGTCGGGGGGCCGACCTTGAAAAACTGTTTTTT. Protein product: CSASRGADLEKLFF.

The chain carries TRBV6-4 and TRBJ2-3; no clear D. The V end lost 0 bases, the J end lost 4 bases, and 14 bases lay between the germline ends. The CDR3 contains 16 residues. Germline V gives CDR1 MRHNA, CDR2 SNTAGT. CDR3 DNA: TGTGCCAGCAGTGACTCGTGGGATCGTAGTCCAGATACGCAGTATTTT. Its translation: CASSDSWDRSPDTQYF.

This chain links TRBV2 with TRBJ1-5; weak D call: TRBD1 (5 bases). Germline V gene data show CDR1 as SNHLY and CDR2 as FYNNEI. The CDR3 runs 15 residues. Trimming stripped 3 bases from V and 4 bases from J, with 13 bases between. CDR3 sequence reads: CASSDRGTPNQPQHF. The CDR3 DNA is TGTGCCAGCAGTGATCGGGGGACCCCTAATCAGCCCCAGCATTTT. The variable domain in full, completed from reference TRBV2 and TRBJ1-5, reads EPEVTQTPSHQVTQMGQEVILRCVPISNHLYFYWYRQILGQKVEFLVSFYNNEISEKSEIFDDQFSVERPDGSNFTLKIRSTKLEDSAMYFCASSDRGTPNQPQHFGDGTRLSIL.

This chain joins TRBV2 and TRBJ1-1; 9 nucleotides line up with TRBD1. This CDR3 is built from 16 residues. Germline CDR1 is SNHLY and CDR2 is FYNNEI. V lost 2 bases, J lost 2 bases, and 6 bases stayed unmatched. This chain's CDR3 is CASSELSTGGNTEAFF. CDR3 sequence (DNA): TGTGCCAGCAGTGAATTATCTACAGGGGGCAACACTGAAGCTTTCTTT.

This chain links TRBV27 with TRBJ2-5, with a tentative D call TRBD1 (5 bases). Germline assignment: CDR1 MNHEY and CDR2 SMNVEV (reference sequence). Trimming left V 2 bases short and J 5 bases short, with 15 bases between. The length of the CDR3 is 15 residues. CDR3 sequence reads: CASSLQGTVGETQYF. CDR3 in DNA: TGTGCCAGCAGTTTACAGGGCACGGTGGGGGAGACCCAGTACTTC.

This chain connects TRBV11-3 to TRBJ1-1; D possibly corresponds to TRBD1 (6 bases). This CDR3 comprises 15 residues. Looked up from germline, CDR1 is SGHNT and CDR2 is YENEEA. V was pared by 1 base and J by 5 bases, with 14 bases between. The CDR3 sequence is CASSLVGGGETEAFF. In DNA, the CDR3 is TGTGCCAGCAGCTTAGTCGGCGGGGGCGAGACTGAAGCTTTCTTT.